The sequence of this TCR beta chain was determined in a study of blood T cell repertoires in COVID-19. Study overall: The study drew acute and convalescent COVID-19 samples from the United States, Italy and Spain.

Per the original data handling: The authors estimated nucleated cell counts from reference gene primer amplification. Sequenced by immunoSEQ multiplex PCR; TCRdb stores in-frame clones only, minus some. V and J calls plus clone size are reproduced from that table; the DNA served to infer D and trimming. This table holds approximately 250,000 clones, 75% to 90% found once. V was pared by 5 bases and J by 1 base, with 21 bases between. The CDR3 totals 16 residues. CDR1 GTSNPN and CDR2 SVGIG come from the germline V gene (reference sequence). The chain recombines TRBV30 with TRBJ2-7; D might be TRBD2 (5 bases). The receptor's source is a young man with active or convalescent COVID-19. Sequenced input: peripheral blood. The CDR3 loop reads CAWELVEGLKSYEQYF. Written as DNA, the CDR3 is TGTGCCTGGGAACTCGTCGAGGGTCTCAAATCCTACGAGCAGTACTTC.